The subject of this entry is one T cell receptor beta chain. This may stem from a read error, because a much larger clone lies one nucleotide away. Per germline, CDR1 DFQATT and CDR2 SNEGSKA (reference sequence). This CDR3 region has 14 residues. V trimming: 2 bases; J trimming: 10 bases; junction bases outside the gene matches: 6. The sample comes from a study of neurological immune-mediated disorders. The cDNA was generated by 5'RACE with 10-nucleotide random UMIs. TCRdb fed the 5' RACE reads into MiXCR, producing one record per CDR3 protein. The repertoire has about 41,000 distinct CDR3 sequences, about an eighth of them found once; the top ten carry around 1.3%.

The chain recombines TRBV20-1 with TRBJ2-1, with 12 positions matching TRBD2. Source material: PBMCs. The receptor was derived from a female donor in good health. Here the CDR3 reads CSARTSGRTGEQFF. The CDR3 region has the DNA TGCAGTGCTAGAACTAGCGGGAGGACCGGGGAGCAGTTCTTC.